This is a list of T cell receptor beta chains from one sample in a study of PD-L1 blockade in urothelial cancer. The protocol was immunoSEQ multiplex PCR, while the TCRdb copy is restricted to in-frame clones and leaves out a portion. Among 70,000 to 75,000 clones listed, 80% to 90% were seen once. Sample: PBMCs, taken around atezolizumab (anti-PD-L1) treatment. Source of these receptors: a man between 65 and 85 years old with urothelial cancer. CDR3s include the opening cysteine and the closing phenylalanine or tryptophan. A D gene is named only where the DNA matches it firmly.

d_gene: .; v_gene: TRBV6-1; CDR3aa: CASSLSGYEQYF
d_gene: TRBD1; v_gene: TRBV5-1; CDR3aa: CASRRGQSYEQYF
d_gene: TRBD2; v_gene: TRBV4-1; CDR3aa: CASSQGLAGVYEQFF
d_gene: TRBD2; v_gene: TRBV19; CDR3aa: CASSAPSGRASEQYF
d_gene: .; v_gene: TRBV5-1; CDR3aa: CASTRRDQETQYF
d_gene: TRBD1; v_gene: TRBV18; CDR3aa: CASSLGTGEETQYF
d_gene: TRBD1; v_gene: TRBV5-1; CDR3aa: CASSLRQGSQSEQFF
d_gene: .; v_gene: TRBV28; CDR3aa: CASRPPQGRSNQPQHF
d_gene: TRBD1; v_gene: TRBV9; CDR3aa: CASSVGTGVGNTIYF
d_gene: .; v_gene: TRBV14; CDR3aa: CASSRTAANYGYTF
d_gene: TRBD2; v_gene: TRBV4-1; CDR3aa: CASSQRAGDPDTQYF
d_gene: .; v_gene: TRBV15; CDR3aa: CATSRRTMTPGIKDF
d_gene: .; v_gene: TRBV6-1; CDR3aa: CASSGHTNTGELFF
d_gene: .; v_gene: TRBV21-1; CDR3aa: CAFGRWQPYEQYF
d_gene: .; v_gene: TRBV28; CDR3aa: CASSLTGAGNTIYF
d_gene: TRBD2; v_gene: TRBV5-1; CDR3aa: CASSTRLAGQETQYF
d_gene: .; v_gene: TRBV21-1; CDR3aa: CASSTSPGGTNYGYTF
d_gene: TRBD2; v_gene: TRBV11-2; CDR3aa: CASRAGGGAGGTDTQYF
d_gene: TRBD2; v_gene: TRBV6-1; CDR3aa: CASSLREGVNEQYF
d_gene: .; v_gene: TRBV28; CDR3aa: CASSTYRIAKNIQYF
d_gene: .; v_gene: TRBV11-2; CDR3aa: CASSPLMRENEQFF
d_gene: TRBD2; v_gene: TRBV11-2; CDR3aa: CASSPSTASGRYNEQFF
d_gene: .; v_gene: TRBV27; CDR3aa: CASSFTGNYGYTF
d_gene: .; v_gene: TRBV5-1; CDR3aa: CASSLDGRGLDTQYF
d_gene: TRBD2; v_gene: TRBV18; CDR3aa: CASSPLFGLDQETQYF
d_gene: TRBD2; v_gene: TRBV2; CDR3aa: CASTASGFSTDTQYF
d_gene: .; v_gene: TRBV12-5; CDR3aa: CASGLVQGGTGELFF
d_gene: .; v_gene: TRBV19; CDR3aa: CASSMRAGSYNEQFF
d_gene: .; v_gene: TRBV4-2; CDR3aa: CASSFGGPSYTGELFF
d_gene: .; v_gene: TRBV6-5; CDR3aa: CASSYSTGGSYEQYF
d_gene: TRBD2; v_gene: TRBV19; CDR3aa: CASSMGGGRGLNEQFF
d_gene: .; v_gene: TRBV2; CDR3aa: CASSEVGTTTYEQYF
d_gene: .; v_gene: TRBV4-1; CDR3aa: CASSHDSGTSNNNEQFF
d_gene: TRBD1; v_gene: TRBV7-2; CDR3aa: CASSPEQGRVNTGELFF
d_gene: .; v_gene: TRBV10-3; CDR3aa: CATAIGGTEAFF
d_gene: .; v_gene: TRBV6-5; CDR3aa: CASSFTGNYGYTF
d_gene: .; v_gene: TRBV11-3; CDR3aa: CASSWTGPRGTGELFF
d_gene: TRBD2; v_gene: TRBV7-8; CDR3aa: CASSLDGSGAPPFF
d_gene: TRBD1; v_gene: TRBV5-1; CDR3aa: CASSPIGQVGGEQFF
d_gene: TRBD1; v_gene: TRBV5-8; CDR3aa: CATVYRGSTNEKLFF
d_gene: TRBD1; v_gene: TRBV5-1; CDR3aa: CASSSGQGAGNTIYF
d_gene: .; v_gene: TRBV11-2; CDR3aa: CASSADQGRWTEAFF
d_gene: .; v_gene: TRBV14; CDR3aa: CASSSLAGSNYGYTF
d_gene: .; v_gene: TRBV6-5; CDR3aa: CASRSSGFNEKLFF
d_gene: TRBD1; v_gene: TRBV5-1; CDR3aa: CASSLENRGRIGELFF
d_gene: .; v_gene: TRBV28; CDR3aa: CASSLSEREGSNGYTF
d_gene: .; v_gene: TRBV6-5; CDR3aa: CASSYGRAEKLFF
d_gene: .; v_gene: TRBV5-1; CDR3aa: CASGAGTGSEQFF
d_gene: .; v_gene: TRBV5-4; CDR3aa: CASSSPGQFSKGYTF
d_gene: TRBD1; v_gene: TRBV4-1; CDR3aa: CASSQKGQENYSNQPQHF